This is a list of T cell receptor beta chains from one sample in a study of T-cell reconstitution after alpha-beta-depleted transplantation in children. TCRdb redid the calling of the PCR reads with MiXCR, one entry per CDR3 protein. The table records 40,000 to 60,000 distinct CDR3 sequences, around a tenth of them present only once. The specimen comprised PBMCs, mostly from graft donor cells, sampled 60 days after TCRalphabeta/CD19-depleted stem cell transplant. The receptor source for this set is a male patient between 2 and 15 years old who had a stem cell transplant for chronic granulomatous disease, so the T cells may come from the graft donor. Both conserved end residues are part of each CDR3. D genes are given only for firm matches.

d_call	v_call	j_call	cdr3_aa
TRBD1	TRBV30	TRBJ1-5	CAWSGTGGNQPQHF
.	TRBV6-1	TRBJ1-2	CASSPNREPKGYTF
.	TRBV5-2	TRBJ2-6	CASTHHGDGGQGDYGANVLTF
.	TRBV27	TRBJ2-3	CASAPRPGTDTQYF
TRBD2	TRBV6-5	TRBJ2-2	CASSSLAPNTGELFF
TRBD1	TRBV20-1	TRBJ1-5	CSARDPGGAEQPQHF
TRBD1	TRBV5-1	TRBJ2-3	CASSPSHRGPPRDTQYF
.	TRBV7-8	TRBJ2-7	CASSLVREYEQYF
TRBD2	TRBV20-1	TRBJ2-1	CSATPGTSAQDNEQFF
TRBD2	TRBV7-8	TRBJ2-7	CASSLGAGGPDEQYF
.	TRBV29-1	TRBJ2-7	CSFRGGSSYEQYF
.	TRBV15	TRBJ1-1	CATSRLRQVGNTEAFF
.	TRBV27	TRBJ1-2	CASSPAGFVNYGYTF
TRBD2	TRBV27	TRBJ2-3	CASSPRLAATDTQYF
TRBD1	TRBV6-2/TRBV6-3	TRBJ2-1	CASRKDRGGGNEQFF
.	TRBV27	TRBJ1-5	CASTPRGGMPSNQPQHF
.	TRBV30	TRBJ1-2	CAWSVSRTNYGYTF
TRBD2	TRBV15	TRBJ2-3	CATSRETLAGASADTQYF
.	TRBV3-1	TRBJ2-3	CASSQMIATDTQYF
.	TRBV7-8	TRBJ2-7	CASSDDRPYEQYF
TRBD2	TRBV9	TRBJ2-2	CASSFGLAGGWGELFF
TRBD2	TRBV24-1	TRBJ2-3	CATSERTSGRQTDTQYF